These 7 T cell receptor beta chains were all obtained from the same sample, sequenced in a study of cytomegalovirus exposure and HLA in healthy donors. This PCR relied on a set of 60 Vbeta primers and 13 Jbeta primers. The protocol was immunoSEQ multiplex PCR, while the TCRdb copy is restricted to in-frame clones and leaves out a portion. The repertoire holds about 110,000 clones, with over 70% as singletons. The sequencing input was PBMCs. These receptors were collected from a man younger than 40 in good health and CMV-seronegative.

This CDR3 reads CASSVAGGQETQYF. Written as DNA, the CDR3 is TGTGCCAGCAGCGTAGCTGGGGGGCAAGAGACCCAGTACTTC. The V call is TRBV9, the J call TRBJ2-5; a possible D gene is TRBD2 (6 bases). CDR1 is SGDLS and CDR2 is YYNGEE in the germline V gene. Trimming took 0 bases from V and 2 from J, leaving 8 bases between them. The CDR3 length is 14 residues.

The rearrangement links TRBV9 to TRBJ2-7; tentatively, D is TRBD1 (6 bases). V dropped 4 bases and J dropped 6 bases, with 11 bases sitting between them. The CDR3 consists of 12 residues. Per the germline V gene, CDR1 is SGDLS and CDR2 is YYNGEE. The CDR3: CASSPQGGEQYF. The CDR3 DNA follows: TGTGCCAGCAGCCCCCAAGGGGGCGAGCAGTACTTC. Combining the CDR3 with reference TRBV9 and TRBJ2-7 gives the whole variable domain DSGVTQTPKHLITATGQRVTLRCSPRSGDLSVYWYQQSLDQGLQFLIQYYNGEERAKGNILERFSAQQFPDLHSELNLSSLELGDSALYFCASSPQGGEQYFGPGTRLTVT.

The V and J genes are TRBV27 and TRBJ2-7, with a tentative D call TRBD2 (6 bases). Germline V gene sequence: CDR1 MNHEY, CDR2 SMNVEV (reference sequence). This CDR3 is built from 13 residues. V dropped 10 bases and J dropped 5 bases, with 18 bases sitting between them. CDR3 nucleotide sequence: TGTGCCACCTCCCCGGAGGGTCGGGACGAGCAGTACTTC. This codes for CATSPEGRDEQYF.

The rearrangement links TRBV5-1 to TRBJ2-1; 8 nucleotides agree with TRBD2. J gave up 2 bases and V 5 bases, and 3 bases lay outside the gene matches. This CDR3 contains 14 residues. Germline CDR1 SGHRS, CDR2 YFSETQ. Here the CDR3 reads CASRLAGTYNEQFF. The CDR3 DNA follows: TGCGCCAGCAGGTTAGCGGGAACCTACAATGAGCAGTTCTTC.

The gene calls are TRBV5-1 and TRBJ1-2; 12 nucleotides line up with TRBD1. Germline V gene sequence: CDR1 SGHRS, CDR2 YFSETQ. V was pared by 4 bases and J by 4 bases, with 8 bases of the junction left unmatched. The CDR3 is made up of 16 amino acids. CDR3 protein: CASSVGTGGRGYGYTF. Written as DNA, the CDR3 is TGCGCCAGCAGCGTAGGGACAGGGGGCAGGGGCTATGGCTACACCTTC.

This chain connects TRBV30 to TRBJ2-3; no clear D. Germline-derived CDR1 and CDR2 are GTSNPN and SVGIG (reference sequence). There are 11 residues in the CDR3. Trimming cost V 5 bases and J 3 bases, with 6 bases left between them. The CDR3 coding sequence is TGTGCCTGGGGCATGACAGATACGCAGTATTTT. Translation gives CAWGMTDTQYF.

J is TRBJ1-6 and V is TRBV11-2, with D uncertain. The CDR3 has 18 amino acids. The germline V gene has CDR1 SGHAT and CDR2 FQNNGV. V was pared by 1 base and J by 8 bases, with 21 bases between. The CDR3 sequence is CASSLVSSALGSHSPLHF. As DNA, the CDR3 is TGTGCCAGCAGCTTAGTTTCCTCGGCCCTGGGCAGCCATTCACCCCTCCACTTT.